Shown below are 3 T cell receptor beta chains from a single sample sequenced in a study of CXCR3-negative and CXCR3-positive naive CD8 T cells. UMI-labeled 5' RACE TRB cDNA libraries were prepared from the cells. TCRdb derives one entry per CDR3 protein from the 5' RACE reads, leaving out DNA. The table gives nearly 90,000 distinct CDR3 sequences; the top ten clones make up less than 1% of it. Study-wide findings and caveats: TRB CDR3s of CXCR3-positive naive cells were more hydrophobic than those of CXCR3-negative naive cells.

For these receptors, no antigen is known. The sample comprised naive CXCR3+ CD8+ T cells from blood. Subset: CD45RO-CCR7+CD27+CD95- naive CD8+ T cells expressing CXCR3 (TNR3+). These receptor sequences come from a human donor in good health. Some clones in this sample may be carry-over from other donors' samples.

The rearrangement uses TRBV7-9 and TRBJ2-1; TCRdb's D call of TRBD2 is untestable without DNA. CDR1 is SEHNR, CDR2 FQNEAQ, per germline (reference sequence). The CDR3 length is 15 residues. This chain's CDR3 is CASSRLAGAYNEQFF.

The CDR3 loop is CASSLERQPQHF. The chain is built from TRBV7-9 and TRBJ1-5. The CDR3 has 12 amino acids. CDR1 is SEHNR, CDR2 FQNEAQ, per germline (reference sequence).

J is TRBJ1-2 and V is TRBV3-1; TCRdb picks TRBD1, but there is no DNA to check that call. CDR1 LGHDT and CDR2 YNNKEL come from the germline V gene (reference sequence). The CDR3 sequence is 16 residues long. The CDR3 loop is CASSPPGQGRSYGYTF.